The next 16 T cell receptor beta chains were all read from a single sample in a study of OX40 agonist ivuxolimab in advanced cancers. Generated by immunoSEQ multiplex PCR, the TCRdb table keeps only in-frame clones and is missing some. Among 44,000 or so clones listed, 70% to 80% were seen once. Material: CD4+ or CD8+ T cells sorted from blood, obtained in a trial of the OX40 agonist ivuxolimab. These receptors all stem from an adult with an advanced solid tumor such as melanoma, head and neck, liver or kidney cancer.

The gene calls are TRBV19 and TRBJ1-3; 8 positions match TRBD1. The CDR3 has 17 residues. Trimming cost V 4 bases and J 0 bases; bases outside gene matches: 8. Germline-derived CDR1 and CDR2 are LNHDA and SQIVND (reference sequence). The CDR3 coding sequence is TGTGCCAGTAGTACAATGACAGGGGCGAGCTCTGGAAACACCATATATTTT. As protein: CASSTMTGASSGNTIYF.

This chain links TRBV11-3 with TRBJ2-7; 11 nucleotides align to TRBD2. This CDR3 comprises 15 residues. The trim removed 4 bases at V and 7 bases at J, leaving 9 bases unmatched. The germline gives CDR1 SGHNT, CDR2 YENEEA. The DNA for the CDR3 is TGTGCCAGCAGCTCGGGACTAGCGGCCTGGGGTGAGCAGTACTTC. It codes for CASSSGLAAWGEQYF. Filled out from reference TRBV11-3 and TRBJ2-7, the complete variable domain reads EAGVVQSPRYKIIEKKQPVAFWCNPISGHNTLYWYLQNLGQGPELLIRYENEEAVDDSQLPKDRFSAERLKGVDSTLKIQPAELGDSAVYLCASSSGLAAWGEQYFGPGTRLTVT.

V is TRBV5-6 and J is TRBJ2-1; the D is unclear. The CDR3 is 11 residues long. Germline V lookup: CDR1 SGHDT, CDR2 YYEEEE. Between the trimmed V and J ends, which lost 3 bases and 9 bases, there was a span of 7 bases. The chain's CDR3 is CASSSWREQFF. CDR3 in DNA: TGTGCCAGCAGCTCATGGCGTGAGCAGTTCTTC.

A single count supports this clone. The chain joins TRBV6-1 to TRBJ1-4, with 8 bases fitting TRBD1. Per germline, CDR1 MNHNS and CDR2 SASEGT. With 4 bases clipped from V and 3 bases from J, the junction kept 7 bases outside the gene matches. This CDR3 is 16 amino acids long. The CDR3 loop is CASSVDRERSNEKLFF. In nucleotides, the CDR3 is TGTGCCAGCAGTGTGGACAGGGAGAGGTCTAATGAAAAACTGTTTTTT.

The chain links TRBV7-9 to TRBJ2-1, with TRBD2 as a possible D gene (5 bases). CDR3 length: 14 amino acids. Looked up from germline, CDR1 is SEHNR and CDR2 is FQNEAQ (reference sequence). V was cut by 2 bases and J by 6 bases, with 11 bases left in between. The CDR3 nucleotides read TGTGCCAGCAGCTTACGTGGACTCTCCAATGAGCAGTTCTTC. Residues: CASSLRGLSNEQFF.

This clone was counted a few times. The chain is built from TRBV18 and TRBJ2-1; D is ambiguous. CDR1 and CDR2 from the germline V gene are KGHSH and LQKENI. The CDR3 length is 19 residues. V was pared by 3 bases and J by 2 bases, with 23 bases between. The CDR3 coding sequence is TGTGCCAGCTCACCCGGCGAGTGGAGAAATACAGTCCCCTACAATGAGCAGTTCTTC. Its translation is CASSPGEWRNTVPYNEQFF.

This chain joins TRBV6-6 and TRBJ2-3, with D possibly being TRBD1 (6 bases). Trimming stripped 0 bases from V and 5 bases from J, with 12 bases between. Germline V CDR1 and CDR2: MNHNY, SVGAGI (reference sequence). The CDR3 is 15 residues long. The CDR3 DNA reads TGTGCCAGCAGTTACTCGATAGGCAGGGGAGATACGCAGTATTTT. Protein product: CASSYSIGRGDTQYF.

The chain has TRBV5-4 and TRBJ2-4; 9 bases agree with TRBD1. CDR3 length: 17 amino acids. CDR1 is SGHNT and CDR2 is YYREEE in the germline V gene (reference sequence). V trimming: 4 bases; J trimming: 1 base; junction bases outside the gene matches: 9. The CDR3 nucleotides read TGTGCCAGCAGCCCGGGACAGGGCCGATCTGCCAAAAACATTCAGTACTTC. This gives the protein CASSPGQGRSAKNIQYF. The complete variable domain, with remaining parts taken from reference TRBV5-4 and TRBJ2-4, reads ETGVTQSPTHLIKTRGQQVTLRCSSQSGHNTVSWYQQALGQGPQFIFQYYREEENGRGNFPPRFSGLQFPNYSSELNVNALELDDSALYLCASSPGQGRSAKNIQYFGAGTRLSVL.

The chain has TRBV5-1 and TRBJ2-5, with a weak D call TRBD1 (5 bases). The V end was cut by 4 bases, the J end by 4 bases, with 20 bases between. Germline loops: CDR1 SGHRS, CDR2 YFSETQ. The CDR3 loop spans 16 amino acids. The CDR3 DNA sequence: TGCGCCAGCAGCATAACAGGAGCCCCATCGGCAGAGACCCAGTACTTC. It is translated as CASSITGAPSAETQYF.

This clone was recorded once. The CDR3 protein is CASSRDSTSTDTQYF. CDR3 nucleotide sequence: TGTGCCAGCAGTAGGGACAGCACTAGCACAGATACGCAGTATTTT. The chain joins TRBV6-5 to TRBJ2-3; 7 bases fit TRBD1. The CDR3 has 15 amino acids. The trim removed 5 bases at V and 0 bases at J, leaving 5 bases unmatched. The V gene's germline CDR1 is MNHEY and CDR2 SVGAGI.

The J gene is TRBJ2-7, the V gene TRBV19, with 8 positions matching TRBD1. The CDR3 has 14 amino acids. V gave up 9 bases and J gave up 2 bases; unmatched junction bases: 9. Germline values: CDR1 LNHDA, CDR2 SQIVND (reference sequence). The CDR3 DNA follows: TGTGCCAGCTCCCGGACAGGGAGCCCCTACGAGCAGTACTTC. Translated, it gives CASSRTGSPYEQYF. Full variable domain (outside the CDR3, taken from reference TRBV19 and TRBJ2-7): DGGITQSPKYLFRKEGQNVTLSCEQNLNHDAMYWYRQDPGQGLRLIYYSQIVNDFQKGDIAEGYSVSREKKESFPLTVTSAQKNPTAFYLCASSRTGSPYEQYFGPGTRLTVT.

The chain uses TRBV5-1 and TRBJ2-1, with D unclear. Germline assignment: CDR1 SGHRS and CDR2 YFSETQ. This CDR3 is built from 15 residues. Trimming cost V 0 bases and J 5 bases, with 12 bases left between them. In nucleotides, the CDR3 is TGCGCCAGCAGCTTGGCCCGGACCCGTAACAATGAGCAGTTCTTC. This codes for CASSLARTRNNEQFF. The whole variable domain, filled in from reference TRBV5-1 and TRBJ2-1, reads KAGVTQTPRYLIKTRGQQVTLSCSPISGHRSVSWYQQTPGQGLQFLFEYFSETQRNKGNFPGRFSGRQFSNSRSEMNVSTLELGDSALYLCASSLARTRNNEQFFGPGTRLTVL.

The CDR3 is CASSKLDRRGYEQYF. CDR3 in DNA: TGTGCCAGCAGCAAATTAGATCGAAGGGGGTACGAGCAGTACTTC. V is TRBV21-1 and J is TRBJ2-7; TRBD1, the table's D call, lacks a check against the DNA. TRBV21-1 is shown as a pseudogene. This CDR3 has 15 residues.

J is TRBJ2-7 and V is TRBV4-2; no definite D call. Germline CDR1 is LGHNA and CDR2 is YNFKEQ. The V gene lost 5 bases and the J gene lost 4 bases, with 12 bases spanning the gap. This CDR3 is 13 amino acids long. The DNA of the CDR3 is TGTGCCAGCAGCTTAGGAGACGGGTACGAGCAGTACTTC. Its protein product is CASSLGDGYEQYF.

The chain has TRBV5-6 and TRBJ2-7; no clear D gene. Germline CDR1 SGHDT, CDR2 YYEEEE. The length of the CDR3 is 14 residues. The V end was cut by 5 bases, the J end by 3 bases, with 15 bases between. This CDR3 is CASSPLTEIYEQYF. DNA for the CDR3: TGTGCCAGCAGTCCGTTAACAGAAATCTACGAGCAGTACTTC.

The CDR3 loop reads CASSQGDRGNTIYF. For the CDR3, the DNA is TGCGCCAGCAGCCAGGGGGACAGAGGGAACACCATATATTTT. The chain joins TRBV4-3 to TRBJ1-3; 7 bases map to TRBD1. Per the germline V gene, CDR1 is LGHNA and CDR2 is YSLEER. The CDR3 length is 14 residues. J lost 7 bases, V lost 3 bases, and 6 bases had no gene match.